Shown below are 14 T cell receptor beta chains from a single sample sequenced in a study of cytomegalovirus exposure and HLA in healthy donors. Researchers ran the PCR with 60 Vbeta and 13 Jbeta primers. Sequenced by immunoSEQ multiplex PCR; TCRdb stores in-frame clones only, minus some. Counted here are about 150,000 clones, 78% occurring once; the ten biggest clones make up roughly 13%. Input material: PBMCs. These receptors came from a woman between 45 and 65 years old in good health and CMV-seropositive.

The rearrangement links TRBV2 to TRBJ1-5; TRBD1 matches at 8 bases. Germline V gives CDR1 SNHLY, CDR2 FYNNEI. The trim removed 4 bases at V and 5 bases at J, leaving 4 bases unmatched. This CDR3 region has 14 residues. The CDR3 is CASSAGQGDQPQHF. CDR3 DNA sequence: TGTGCCAGCAGTGCCGGACAGGGCGATCAGCCCCAGCATTTT. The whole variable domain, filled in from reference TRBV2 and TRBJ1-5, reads EPEVTQTPSHQVTQMGQEVILRCVPISNHLYFYWYRQILGQKVEFLVSFYNNEISEKSEIFDDQFSVERPDGSNFTLKIRSTKLEDSAMYFCASSAGQGDQPQHFGDGTRLSIL.

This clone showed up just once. CDR3 sequence reads: CASSRTPSDRGETF. The DNA of the CDR3 is TGTGCCAGCAGCCGAACCCCCTCGGACAGGGGTGAAACCTTC. The V and J genes are TRBV27 and TRBJ1-2, with 9 positions matching TRBD1. With V trimmed by 6 bases and J by 14 bases, 16 bases remained unmatched. The CDR3 has 14 residues. Germline V gene sequence: CDR1 MNHEY, CDR2 SMNVEV (reference sequence).

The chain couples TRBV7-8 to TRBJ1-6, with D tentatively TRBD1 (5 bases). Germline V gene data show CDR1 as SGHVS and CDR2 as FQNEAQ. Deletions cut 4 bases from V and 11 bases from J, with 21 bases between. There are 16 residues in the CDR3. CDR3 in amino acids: CASSSTRRDSGAPLHF. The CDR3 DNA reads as TGTGCCAGCAGCTCAACCAGAAGGGACTCCGGGGCACCCCTCCACTTT. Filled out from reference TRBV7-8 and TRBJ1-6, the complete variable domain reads GAGVSQSPRYKVAKRGQDVALRCDPISGHVSLFWYQQALGQGPEFLTYFQNEAQLDKSGLPSDRFFAERPEGSVSTLKIQRTQQEDSAVYLCASSSTRRDSGAPLHFGNGTRLTVT.

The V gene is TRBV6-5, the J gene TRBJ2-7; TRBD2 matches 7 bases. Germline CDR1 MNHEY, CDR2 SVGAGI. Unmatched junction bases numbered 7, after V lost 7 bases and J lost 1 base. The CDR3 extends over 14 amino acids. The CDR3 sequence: CASIQRGGSYEQYF. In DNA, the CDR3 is TGTGCCAGCATCCAGCGGGGAGGATCCTACGAGCAGTACTTC.

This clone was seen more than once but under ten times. CDR3 coding DNA: TGCGCCAGCAGCTTTACTAGCGCCGGCTACGAGCAGTACTTC. The encoded protein is CASSFTSAGYEQYF. J is TRBJ2-7 and V is TRBV5-1; 7 nucleotides agree with TRBD2. Germline CDR1 SGHRS, CDR2 YFSETQ. Losses at the gene ends were 2 bases for V and 3 bases for J; bases not matched to a gene: 5. The CDR3 length is 14 residues. Based on the CDR3 plus reference TRBV5-1 and TRBJ2-7, the full variable domain is KAGVTQTPRYLIKTRGQQVTLSCSPISGHRSVSWYQQTPGQGLQFLFEYFSETQRNKGNFPGRFSGRQFSNSRSEMNVSTLELGDSALYLCASSFTSAGYEQYFGPGTRLTVT.

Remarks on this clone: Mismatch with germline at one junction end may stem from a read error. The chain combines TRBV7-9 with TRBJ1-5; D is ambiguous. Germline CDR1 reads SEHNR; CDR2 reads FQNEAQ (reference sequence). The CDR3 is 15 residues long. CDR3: CSSSLSGQDNQPQHF. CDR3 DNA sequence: TGTTCCAGCAGCTTAAGTGGGCAGGACAATCAGCCCCAGCATTTT.

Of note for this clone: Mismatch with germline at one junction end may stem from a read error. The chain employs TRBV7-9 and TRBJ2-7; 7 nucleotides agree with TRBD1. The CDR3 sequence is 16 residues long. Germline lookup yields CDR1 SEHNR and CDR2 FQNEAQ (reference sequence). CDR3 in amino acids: CSSSPRTGAGGYEQYF. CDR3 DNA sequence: TGTTCCAGCAGCCCACGTACCGGAGCAGGGGGCTACGAGCAGTACTTC.

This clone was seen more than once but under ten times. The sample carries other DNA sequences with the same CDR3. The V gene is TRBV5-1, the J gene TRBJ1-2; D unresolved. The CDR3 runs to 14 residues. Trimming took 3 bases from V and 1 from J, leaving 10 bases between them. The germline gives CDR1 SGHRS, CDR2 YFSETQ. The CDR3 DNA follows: TGCGCCAGCAGCTCAACCGGCGGTAACTATGGCTACACCTTC. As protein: CASSSTGGNYGYTF. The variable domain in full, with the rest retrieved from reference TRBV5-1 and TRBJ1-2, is KAGVTQTPRYLIKTRGQQVTLSCSPISGHRSVSWYQQTPGQGLQFLFEYFSETQRNKGNFPGRFSGRQFSNSRSEMNVSTLELGDSALYLCASSSTGGNYGYTFGSGTRLTVV.

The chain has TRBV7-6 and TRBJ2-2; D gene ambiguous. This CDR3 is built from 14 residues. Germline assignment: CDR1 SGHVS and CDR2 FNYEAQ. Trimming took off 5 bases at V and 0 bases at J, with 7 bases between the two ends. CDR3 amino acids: CASSLAANTGELFF. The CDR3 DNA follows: TGTGCCAGCAGCCTGGCCGCGAACACCGGGGAGCTGTTTTTT.

CDR3 nucleotides: TGCAGCGTCCCCGGACAGGGGAACACTGAAGCTTTCTTT. Amino acid sequence: CSVPGQGNTEAFF. The V call is TRBV29-1, the J call TRBJ1-1; 8 bases match TRBD1. This CDR3 is 13 amino acids long. The V gene's germline CDR1 is SQVTM and CDR2 ANQGSEA. V trimming: 6 bases; J trimming: 1 base; junction bases outside the gene matches: 4.

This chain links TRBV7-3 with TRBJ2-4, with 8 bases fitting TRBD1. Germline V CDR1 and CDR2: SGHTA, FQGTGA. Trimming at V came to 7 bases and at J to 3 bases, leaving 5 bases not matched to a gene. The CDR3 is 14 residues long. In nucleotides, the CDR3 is TGTGCCAGCAAGATGGACAGGGACAAAAACATTCAGTACTTC. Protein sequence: CASKMDRDKNIQYF.

The CDR3 reads CASSQGDNYGYTF. CDR3 bases: TGTGCCAGCTCACAGGGGGACAACTATGGCTACACCTTC. The chain employs TRBV18 and TRBJ1-2, with a tentative D call TRBD1 (6 bases). The CDR3 is 13 residues long. Trimming removed 4 bases from V and 2 bases from J, with 8 bases in between. Germline-derived CDR1 and CDR2 are KGHSH and LQKENI.

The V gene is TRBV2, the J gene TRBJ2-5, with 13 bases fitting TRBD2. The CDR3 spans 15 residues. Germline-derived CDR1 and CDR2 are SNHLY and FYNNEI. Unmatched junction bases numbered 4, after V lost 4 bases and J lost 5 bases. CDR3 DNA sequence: TGTGCCAGCAGTGGACTAGCGGGGGGCACTGAGACCCAGTACTTC. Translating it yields CASSGLAGGTETQYF. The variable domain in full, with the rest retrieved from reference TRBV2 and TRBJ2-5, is EPEVTQTPSHQVTQMGQEVILRCVPISNHLYFYWYRQILGQKVEFLVSFYNNEISEKSEIFDDQFSVERPDGSNFTLKIRSTKLEDSAMYFCASSGLAGGTETQYFGPGTRLLVL.

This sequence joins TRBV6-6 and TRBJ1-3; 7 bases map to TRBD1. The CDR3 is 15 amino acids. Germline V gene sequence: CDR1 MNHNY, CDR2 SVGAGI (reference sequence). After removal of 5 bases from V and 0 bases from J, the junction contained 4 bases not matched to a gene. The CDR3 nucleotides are TGTGCCAGCAGTAGGACAGGTCTCTCTGGAAACACCATATATTTT. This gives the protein CASSRTGLSGNTIYF.